What follows describes a single T cell receptor beta chain. Germline values: CDR1 KGHSH, CDR2 LQKENI. The CDR3 is made up of 17 amino acids. V shed 3 bases and J shed 0 bases, with 18 bases lying between them. The data were obtained in a study of cytomegalovirus exposure and HLA in healthy donors. 13 Jbeta primers and 60 Vbeta primers were used for the PCR. Sequenced by immunoSEQ multiplex PCR; TCRdb stores in-frame clones only, minus some. The sample gives 150,000 or so clones, roughly 77% of which show up once; less than 8.5% is in the top ten. This clonotype was obtained from a man under 40 in good health and CMV-seropositive. This chain connects TRBV18 to TRBJ2-7; D is possibly TRBD2 (5 bases). The sequencing input was PBMCs. This chain's CDR3 is CASSPASSGVSSYEQYF. In DNA form, the CDR3 reads TGTGCCAGCTCACCGGCCTCGAGCGGCGTTAGCTCCTACGAGCAGTACTTC.